This T cell receptor beta chain came from a study of blood T cell repertoires in COVID-19. Clones were sequenced by immunoSEQ multiplex PCR, and TCRdb holds only the in-frame ones, with some missing. The table has 110,000 or so clones, roughly nine tenths seen once. The CDR3 is 17 amino acids. Germline CDR1 is SGHTS and CDR2 is YDEGEE. V was cut by 7 bases and J by 0 bases, with 22 bases left in between. This TCR was sampled from a man between 65 and 85 years old who had recovered from COVID-19. Sequenced: peripheral blood. V and J are TRBV5-8 and TRBJ2-5; D possibly corresponds to TRBD2 (6 bases). The DNA for the CDR3 is TGTGCCAGCTCCCCGGGGTCGTCGAGCGGGTACCAAGAGACCCAGTACTTC. Amino acid sequence: CASSPGSSSGYQETQYF.